This T cell receptor (beta chain) appears in the sequencing data of a study of T cell responses to AZD1222 COVID-19 vaccine. TCRdb keeps only in-frame clones here, not all; method: immunoSEQ multiplex PCR. The table records 140,000 to 150,000 clones, around 93% of them present only once. Study observations and caveats: Spike-wide coverage was observed for vaccine-associated CD4 TCRs, with dominant responses at 160-218 and 743-854. A mostly white British donor set with more females was recruited, and clonal diversity was possibly underestimated. Spike-specific TCR breadth and depth rose after two AZD1222 doses.

Unmatched junction bases numbered 2, after V lost 3 bases and J lost 1 base. Looked up from germline, CDR1 is SGHDT and CDR2 is YYEEEE. The CDR3 spans 14 residues. As concerns this clone: Its antigen remains unknown.

The sequence was collected from an adult who received the AZD1222 COVID-19 vaccine. The source material was peripheral blood, sampled 28 days after the second AZD1222 dose. V is TRBV5-6 and J is TRBJ1-1, with 8 bases matching TRBD1. CDR3 residues: CASSSDRGNTEAFF. CDR3 DNA sequence: TGTGCCAGCAGCTCAGACAGGGGGAACACTGAAGCTTTCTTT. Supplemented by reference TRBV5-6 and TRBJ1-1, the full variable domain reads DAGVTQSPTHLIKTRGQQVTLRCSPKSGHDTVSWYQQALGQGPQFIFQYYEEEERQRGNFPDRFSGHQFPNYSSELNVNALLLGDSALYLCASSSDRGNTEAFFGQGTRLTVV.